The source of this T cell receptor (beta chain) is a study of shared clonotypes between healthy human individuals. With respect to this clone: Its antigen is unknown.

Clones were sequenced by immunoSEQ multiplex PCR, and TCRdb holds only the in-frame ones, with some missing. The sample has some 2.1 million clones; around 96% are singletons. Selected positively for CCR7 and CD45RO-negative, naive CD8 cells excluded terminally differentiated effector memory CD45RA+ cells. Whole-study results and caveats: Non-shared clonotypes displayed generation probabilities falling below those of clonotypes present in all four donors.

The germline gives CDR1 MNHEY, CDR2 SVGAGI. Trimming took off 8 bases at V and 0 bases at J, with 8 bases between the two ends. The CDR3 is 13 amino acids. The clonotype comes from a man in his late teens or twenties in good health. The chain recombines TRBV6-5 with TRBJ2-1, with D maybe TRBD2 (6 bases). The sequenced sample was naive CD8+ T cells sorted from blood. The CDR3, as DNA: TGTGCCAGCGGGACTTCCTCCTACAATGAGCAGTTCTTC. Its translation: CASGTSSYNEQFF.